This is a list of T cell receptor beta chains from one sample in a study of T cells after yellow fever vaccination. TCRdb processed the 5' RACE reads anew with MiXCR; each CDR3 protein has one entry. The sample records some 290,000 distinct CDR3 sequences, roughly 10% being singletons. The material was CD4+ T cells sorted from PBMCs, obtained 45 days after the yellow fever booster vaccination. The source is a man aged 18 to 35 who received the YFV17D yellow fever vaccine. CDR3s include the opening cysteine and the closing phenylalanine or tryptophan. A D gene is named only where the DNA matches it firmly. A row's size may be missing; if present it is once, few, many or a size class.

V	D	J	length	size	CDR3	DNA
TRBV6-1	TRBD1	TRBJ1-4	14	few	CASSYGQGGEKLFF	TGTGCCAGCAGCTACGGACAGGGCGGCGAAAAACTGTTTTTT
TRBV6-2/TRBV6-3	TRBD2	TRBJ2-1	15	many	CASSSGLAGGNEQFF	TGTGCCAGCAGTTCTGGACTAGCGGGGGGCAATGAGCAGTTCTTC
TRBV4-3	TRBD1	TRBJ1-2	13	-	CASSHGTGYGYTF	TGCGCCAGCAGCCACGGGACAGGGTATGGCTACACCTTC
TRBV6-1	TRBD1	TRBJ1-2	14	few	CASRTTGRGDGYTF	TGTGCCAGCAGGACGACAGGGAGGGGCGATGGCTACACCTTC
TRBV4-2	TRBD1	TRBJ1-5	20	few	CASSQVSGRQGTGEGQPQHF	TGTGCCAGCAGCCAAGTTTCCGGTAGACAGGGGACGGGGGAAGGTCAGCCCCAGCATTTT
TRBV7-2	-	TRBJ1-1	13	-	CASSFWGNTEAFF	TGTGCCAGCAGCTTCTGGGGTAACACTGAAGCTTTCTTT
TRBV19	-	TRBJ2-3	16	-	CASSTAGPGRADTQYF	TGTGCCAGTAGTACCGCTGGCCCCGGGAGAGCAGATACGCAGTATTTT
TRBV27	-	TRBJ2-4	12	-	CASRGVADIQYF	TGTGCCAGCAGGGGGGTCGCTGACATTCAGTACTTC
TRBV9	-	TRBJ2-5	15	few	CASSESTAGQETQYF	TGTGCCAGCAGCGAGTCCACAGCCGGTCAAGAGACCCAGTACTTC
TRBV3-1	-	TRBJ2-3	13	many	CASSQAATDTQYF	TGTGCCAGCAGCCAGGCCGCCACAGATACGCAGTATTTT
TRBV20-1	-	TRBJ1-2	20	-	CSARPRGPPRPLFWAYGYTF	TGCAGTGCTAGACCTAGGGGACCCCCCCGGCCCCTTTTCTGGGCCTATGGCTACACCTTC
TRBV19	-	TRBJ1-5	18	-	CASSIGSGVVGGNQPQHF	TGTGCCAGTAGTATAGGATCCGGAGTTGTGGGAGGCAATCAGCCCCAGCATTTT
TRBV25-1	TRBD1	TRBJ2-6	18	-	CASSEWGQGFSGANVLTF	TGTGCCAGCAGTGAATGGGGACAGGGATTCTCTGGGGCCAACGTCCTGACTTTC
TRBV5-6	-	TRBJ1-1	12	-	CASSQLQGEAFF	TGTGCCAGCAGCCAATTGCAGGGTGAAGCTTTCTTT
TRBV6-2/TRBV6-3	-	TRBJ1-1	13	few	CASSYDGEGEAFF	TGTGCCAGCAGTTACGACGGGGAGGGAGAAGCTTTCTTT
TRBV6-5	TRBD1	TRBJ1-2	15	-	CASSYSGQGFLGYTF	TGTGCCAGCAGTTACTCAGGACAGGGCTTCCTAGGCTACACCTTC
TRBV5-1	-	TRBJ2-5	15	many	CASSFPGRIQETQYF	TGCGCCAGCAGCTTTCCCGGCAGAATCCAAGAGACCCAGTACTTC
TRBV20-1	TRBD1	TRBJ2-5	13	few	CSANDRGRETQYF	TGCAGTGCTAACGACAGGGGGCGGGAGACCCAGTACTTC
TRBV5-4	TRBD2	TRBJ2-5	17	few	CASSLGLAGGSAETQYF	TGTGCCAGCAGCTTGGGACTAGCGGGGGGGTCTGCTGAGACCCAGTACTTC
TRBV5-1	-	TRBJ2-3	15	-	CASSLTSGFADTQYF	TGCGCCAGCAGCTTGACGTCCGGGTTTGCAGATACGCAGTATTTT
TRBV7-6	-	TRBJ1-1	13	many	CASSLQTNTEAFF	TGTGCCAGCAGCTTACAGACGAACACTGAAGCTTTCTTT
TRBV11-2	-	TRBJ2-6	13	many	CASVFSGANVLTF	TGTGCCAGCGTGTTTTCTGGGGCCAACGTCCTGACTTTC
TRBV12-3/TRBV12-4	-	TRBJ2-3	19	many	CASSNRKRRWDASTDTQYF	TGTGCCAGCAGTAATCGAAAGAGACGCTGGGACGCTAGCACAGATACGCAGTATTTT
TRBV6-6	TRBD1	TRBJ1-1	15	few	CASSYPGQGVTEAFF	TGTGCCAGCAGTTACCCGGGACAGGGTGTCACTGAAGCTTTCTTT
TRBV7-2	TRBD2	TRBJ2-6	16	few	CASSAGGSSGANVLTF	TGTGCCAGCAGCGCGGGGGGCAGCTCTGGGGCCAACGTCCTGACTTTC
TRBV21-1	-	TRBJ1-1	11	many	CASRANTEAFF	TGTGCCAGCAGGGCTAACACTGAAGCTTTCTTT
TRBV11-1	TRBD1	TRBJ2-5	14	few	CASRSGQGRETQYF	TGTGCCAGCAGATCCGGACAGGGAAGGGAGACCCAGTACTTC